Below, 21 T cell receptor beta chains from the same sample are listed, as sequenced in a study of cytomegalovirus exposure and HLA in healthy donors. Measured with immunoSEQ multiplex PCR; TCRdb has only the in-frame clones, and not every one. This sample yields about 240,000 clones, of which around 87% are seen a single time; 0.95% to 1.5% belongs to the top ten. Sequenced sample: PBMCs. The receptors come from a woman aged 25-40 years in good health and CMV-seropositive.

V usage is TRBV5-1 and J usage is TRBJ2-7; 9 nucleotides agree with TRBD1. Germline CDR1 SGHRS, CDR2 YFSETQ. Germline trimming cut 4 bases from V and 2 bases from J; bases unmatched to any gene: 10. The CDR3 totals 16 residues. The CDR3 nucleotides read TGCGCCAGCAGCGTTAGTACAGGGGGCCCTACCTACGAGCAGTACTTC. Its translation is CASSVSTGGPTYEQYF.

The rearrangement uses TRBV18 and TRBJ2-1; 10 nucleotides line up with TRBD2. Losses at the gene ends were 6 bases for V and 7 bases for J; bases not matched to a gene: 15. CDR1 and CDR2 from the germline V gene are KGHSH and LQKENI. This CDR3 is 17 amino acids long. CDR3 amino acids: CASSPALAGVSGNEQFF. Here the CDR3 DNA reads TGTGCCAGCTCCCCGGCGCTAGCGGGAGTCTCAGGGAATGAGCAGTTCTTC.

The V gene is TRBV19, the J gene TRBJ1-5; 7 nucleotides line up with TRBD1. The V segment lost 1 base and the J segment 0 bases; nucleotides outside the gene matches: 6. From germline, CDR1 is LNHDA and CDR2 SQIVND (reference sequence). CDR3 length: 17 residues. The CDR3 protein is CASSIGYRGFSNQPQHF. In nucleotides, the CDR3 is TGTGCCAGTAGTATAGGATACAGGGGTTTTAGCAATCAGCCCCAGCATTTT.

The chain recombines TRBV13 with TRBJ2-7; TRBD2 agrees at 8 bases. Germline CDR1 PRHDT, CDR2 FYEKMQ (reference sequence). This CDR3 has 13 amino acids. J gave up 6 bases and V 3 bases, and 4 bases lay outside the gene matches. The DNA for the CDR3 is TGTGCCAGCAGCTTTTTAGCGGGAACCGAGCAGTACTTC. Protein: CASSFLAGTEQYF.

This sequence joins TRBV30 and TRBJ1-2; perhaps TRBD1 as D (6 bases). The V gene lost 3 bases and the J gene lost 8 bases, with 16 bases spanning the gap. CDR1 and CDR2 from the germline V gene are GTSNPN and SVGIG (reference sequence). The CDR3 length is 13 residues. CDR3 sequence (DNA): TGTGCCTGGAGGGGACACTCAGTAAGCGGCTACACCTTC. Its translation: CAWRGHSVSGYTF.

This chain links TRBV2 with TRBJ1-2; 11 bases map to TRBD1. This CDR3 region has 20 residues. V was clipped by 5 bases and J by 3 bases; unmatched bases: 20. CDR1 and CDR2 from the germline V gene are SNHLY and FYNNEI. CDR3 protein: CASSQPRDRGRDASYYGYTF. The CDR3 region has the DNA TGTGCCAGCAGTCAACCGAGGGACAGGGGGAGGGACGCCTCGTACTATGGCTACACCTTC.

This chain joins TRBV19 and TRBJ2-7; 7 bases fit TRBD2. J lost 4 bases, V lost 6 bases, and 9 bases had no gene match. The CDR3 length is 14 residues. Germline V lookup: CDR1 LNHDA, CDR2 SQIVND (reference sequence). Written as DNA, the CDR3 is TGTGCCAGTAGCGAGTTGGGACTAACTTACGAGCAGTACTTC. This translates into CASSELGLTYEQYF.

The chain links TRBV12-5 to TRBJ2-6; no firm D call. Germline CDR1 LGHNT, CDR2 FRNRAP. CDR3 size: 18 residues. V was cut by 4 bases and J by 4 bases, with 20 bases left in between. The CDR3 sequence: CASGSIRMGSPGANVLTF. CDR3 sequence (DNA): TGTGCTAGTGGTTCCATAAGGATGGGCTCCCCAGGGGCCAACGTCCTGACTTTC.

The chain joins TRBV2 to TRBJ2-3; tentatively, D is TRBD2 (6 bases). CDR1 is SNHLY and CDR2 is FYNNEI in the germline V gene. CDR3 length equals 14 residues. Deletions cut 4 bases from V and 2 bases from J, with 10 bases between. In DNA form, the CDR3 reads TGTGCCAGCAGTGCCCCGGGAGACACAGATACGCAGTATTTT. Translation: CASSAPGDTDTQYF.

A note on this clone: The sample contains more than one DNA sequence encoding this CDR3. The chain uses TRBV11-2 and TRBJ1-2, with a tentative D call TRBD1 (5 bases). The CDR3 extends over 12 amino acids. Germline CDR1 reads SGHAT; CDR2 reads FQNNGV. V dropped 1 base and J dropped 6 bases, with 6 bases sitting between them. The DNA of the CDR3 is TGTGCCAGCAGCTTAGGGGGCGATGGCTACACCTTC. The encoded protein is CASSLGGDGYTF.

This clone was detected a few times. J is TRBJ2-1 and V is TRBV27; a possible D gene is TRBD2 (5 bases). Germline V lookup: CDR1 MNHEY, CDR2 SMNVEV (reference sequence). The CDR3 is made up of 14 amino acids. Trimming took 6 bases from V and 7 from J, leaving 16 bases between them. The CDR3 here is CASREAGRPNEQFF. The DNA of the CDR3 is TGTGCCAGCAGGGAGGCTGGACGACCGAATGAGCAGTTCTTC.

A single count supports this clone. J is TRBJ2-7 and V is TRBV30; TRBD1 might be the D (6 bases). Trimming took off 1 base at V and 2 bases at J, with 12 bases between the two ends. The CDR3 is made up of 14 amino acids. The germline CDR1 and CDR2 sequences are GTSNPN and SVGIG (reference sequence). Here the CDR3 DNA reads TGTGCCTGGAGTGCCCCGGGACATCCCTACGAGCAGTACTTC. Its protein is CAWSAPGHPYEQYF. Looking up the rest from reference TRBV30 and TRBJ2-7 gives the full variable domain: SQTIHQWPATLVQPVGSPLSLECTVEGTSNPNLYWYRQAAGRGLQLLFYSVGIGQISSEVPQNLSASRPQDRQFILSSKKLLLSDSGFYLCAWSAPGHPYEQYFGPGTRLTVT.

V gene TRBV7-9 combines with J gene TRBJ1-1; D gene unclear. Trimming stripped 3 bases from V and 1 base from J, with 9 bases between. Germline-derived CDR1 and CDR2 are SEHNR and FQNEAQ (reference sequence). CDR3 size: 14 residues. CDR3 DNA sequence: TGTGCCAGCAGCTTTCAGTTTACGAACACTGAAGCTTTCTTT. This gives the protein CASSFQFTNTEAFF.

The CDR3 protein is CASSSTSGTNTDTQYF. The CDR3 DNA follows: TGTGCCAGCAGCTCGACTAGCGGGACGAACACAGATACGCAGTATTTT. This rearrangement joins TRBV7-2 to TRBJ2-3, with TRBD2 matching 11 bases. Germline assignment: CDR1 SGHTA and CDR2 FQGNSA. V dropped 4 bases and J dropped 2; count of bases not matched to a gene: 5. CDR3 length: 16 residues.

The CDR3 is CASSLGTGPETQYF. The CDR3 region has the DNA TGTGCCAGCAGTTTGGGGACAGGGCCAGAGACCCAGTACTTC. The V gene is TRBV27, the J gene TRBJ2-5; 9 nucleotides line up with TRBD1. The CDR3 has 14 residues. V lost 3 bases, J lost 4 bases, and 3 bases stayed unmatched. The germline CDR1 and CDR2 sequences are MNHEY and SMNVEV (reference sequence).

The chain couples TRBV7-2 to TRBJ2-2; TRBD2 aligns across 8 bases. There are 15 residues in the CDR3. Germline assignment: CDR1 SGHTA and CDR2 FQGNSA. J was trimmed by 7 bases and V by 3 bases; bases with no gene match: 7. This CDR3 is CASSFSGGPVGELFF. CDR3 sequence (DNA): TGTGCCAGCAGCTTTTCGGGAGGGCCGGTCGGGGAGCTGTTTTTT. Using reference TRBV7-2 and TRBJ2-2 for the parts outside the CDR3, the full variable domain is GAGVSQSPSNKVTEKGKDVELRCDPISGHTALYWYRQSLGQGLEFLIYFQGNSAPDKSGLPSDRFSAERTGGSVSTLTIQRTQQEDSAVYLCASSFSGGPVGELFFGEGSRLTVL.

The V gene is TRBV19, the J gene TRBJ1-5, with D unresolved. The V end lost 4 bases, the J end lost 7 bases, and 14 bases lay between the germline ends. This CDR3 spans 14 amino acids. Germline lookup yields CDR1 LNHDA and CDR2 SQIVND (reference sequence). The CDR3 sequence is CASSTREARQPQHF. In nucleotides, the CDR3 is TGTGCCAGTAGTACACGGGAAGCGCGACAGCCCCAGCATTTT. Full variable domain (remainder filled in from reference TRBV19 and TRBJ1-5): DGGITQSPKYLFRKEGQNVTLSCEQNLNHDAMYWYRQDPGQGLRLIYYSQIVNDFQKGDIAEGYSVSREKKESFPLTVTSAQKNPTAFYLCASSTREARQPQHFGDGTRLSIL.

The chain combines TRBV27 with TRBJ1-1; TRBD1 is a possible D gene (5 bases). Between the trimmed V and J ends, which lost 3 bases and 4 bases, there was a span of 12 bases. The CDR3 runs to 14 residues. Germline CDR1 and CDR2: MNHEY and SMNVEV (reference sequence). Written as DNA, the CDR3 is TGTGCCAGCAGTTTGTTCGGGGGAGGCACTGAAGCTTTCTTT. Translation gives CASSLFGGGTEAFF.

The V gene is TRBV28, the J gene TRBJ1-2, with 7 nucleotides matching TRBD1. With V trimmed by 9 bases and J by 6 bases, 13 bases remained unmatched. The germline gives CDR1 MDHEN, CDR2 SYDVKM. The CDR3 length is 14 residues. In nucleotides, the CDR3 is TGTGCCAGTCGGGGGCAGGGGGATTTCGATGGCTACACCTTC. This translates into CASRGQGDFDGYTF.

V and J are TRBV11-3 and TRBJ2-7; D gene uncertain. Germline V CDR1 and CDR2: SGHNT, YENEEA. The CDR3 spans 13 residues. Between the trimmed V and J ends, which lost 1 base and 3 bases, there was a span of 7 bases. The CDR3, as DNA: TGTGCCAGCAGCTTAGTCCGGAGCTACGAGCAGTACTTC. It translates to CASSLVRSYEQYF. Drawing the rest from reference TRBV11-3 and TRBJ2-7, the complete variable domain is EAGVVQSPRYKIIEKKQPVAFWCNPISGHNTLYWYLQNLGQGPELLIRYENEEAVDDSQLPKDRFSAERLKGVDSTLKIQPAELGDSAVYLCASSLVRSYEQYFGPGTRLTVT.

V and J are TRBV5-4 and TRBJ2-1; no clear D gene. The CDR3 covers 15 residues. Trimming took off 0 bases at V and 2 bases at J, with 9 bases between the two ends. Germline V lookup: CDR1 SGHNT, CDR2 YYREEE (reference sequence). CDR3: CASSLEQNPYNEQFF. CDR3 nucleotide sequence: TGTGCCAGCAGCTTGGAACAGAATCCCTACAATGAGCAGTTCTTC.